Each of the 13 T cell receptor beta chains below was sequenced from the same sample in a study of blood T cell repertoires in COVID-19. TCRdb's table, derived via immunoSEQ multiplex PCR, lists solely in-frame clones and lacks some. The sample has about 500,000 clones, approximately 91% seen once. Sequences were obtained from peripheral blood. Source of these receptors: a woman in her forties or fifties with COVID-19, enrolled during active disease.

This clone has a handful of counts. The chain has TRBV5-1 and TRBJ2-1; a weak D match, TRBD2 (5 bases). V was clipped by 3 bases and J by 7 bases, with 8 bases between them. This CDR3 has 12 residues. CDR1 and CDR2 (germline): SGHRS, YFSETQ. CDR3 amino acids: CASSWTGNEQFF. CDR3 coding DNA: TGCGCCAGCAGCTGGACGGGAAATGAGCAGTTCTTC.

This clone has just a few counts. The V and J genes are TRBV30 and TRBJ1-1, with D hard to call. Germline CDR1 reads GTSNPN; CDR2 reads SVGIG (reference sequence). With 0 bases removed from V and 1 base from J, the gap between germline ends came to 6 bases. The CDR3 contains 13 residues. In nucleotides, the CDR3 is TGTGCCTGGAGTGTGGCCAGGAACACTGAAGCTTTCTTT. This encodes CAWSVARNTEAFF.

The V gene is TRBV2, the J gene TRBJ2-7, with D possibly being TRBD2 (6 bases). The CDR3 extends over 13 amino acids. Germline V gene lookup returns CDR1 SNHLY and CDR2 FYNNEI. With 3 bases removed from V and 2 bases from J, the gap between germline ends came to 8 bases. The CDR3 region has the DNA TGTGCCAGCAGTGAGGGGGGTACCTACGAGCAGTACTTC. It codes for CASSEGGTYEQYF.

The chain has TRBV13 and TRBJ1-2; 8 bases are a match to TRBD1. CDR1 is PRHDT, CDR2 FYEKMQ, per germline (reference sequence). This CDR3 comprises 15 residues. The junction had 6 bases not matched to a gene; V was cut back by 3 bases and J by 3 bases. The CDR3 region is CASSLTGQGHYGYTF. CDR3 coding DNA: TGTGCCAGCAGCTTGACCGGACAGGGTCACTATGGCTACACCTTC.

V usage is TRBV15 and J usage is TRBJ1-4, with TRBD1 matching over 8 bases. The length of the CDR3 is 15 residues. The ends lost 1 base at V and 6 bases at J; junction bases unmatched: 4. Germline CDR1 reads LNHNV; CDR2 reads YYDKDF (reference sequence). CDR3 coding DNA: TGTGCCACCAGCAGAGTGGGACAGGTCCATGAAAAACTGTTTTTT. Its protein product is CATSRVGQVHEKLFF.

The chain employs TRBV6-5 and TRBJ2-7; 7 bases agree with TRBD1. The CDR3 runs to 16 residues. Germline V gives CDR1 MNHEY, CDR2 SVGAGI. Unmatched junction bases numbered 7, after V lost 0 bases and J lost 2 bases. CDR3 region: CASSYSISTGTYEQYF. CDR3 nucleotides: TGTGCCAGCAGTTACTCCATTTCGACAGGGACCTACGAGCAGTACTTC.

The rearrangement uses TRBV4-1 and TRBJ2-2; D possibly corresponds to TRBD2 (7 bases). From germline, CDR1 is MGHRA and CDR2 YSYEKL. Trimming left V 4 bases short and J 0 bases short, with 18 bases between. This CDR3 is built from 18 residues. CDR3 DNA sequence: TGCGCCAGCAGCCTTCGCGGGGGCCCCAATGCGAACACCGGGGAGCTGTTTTTT. Protein: CASSLRGGPNANTGELFF.

This rearrangement joins TRBV5-1 to TRBJ2-1; D might be TRBD1 (6 bases). The CDR3 is made up of 16 amino acids. From germline, CDR1 is SGHRS and CDR2 YFSETQ. The V end was cut by 3 bases, the J end by 0 bases, with 13 bases between. The CDR3 bases are TGCGCCAGCAGCTCGAGGGGGATGAGCTCCTACAATGAGCAGTTCTTC. This translates into CASSSRGMSSYNEQFF.

The chain carries TRBV28 and TRBJ2-7; 11 positions agree with TRBD1. The CDR3 sequence is 14 residues long. Germline V gene data show CDR1 as MDHEN and CDR2 as SYDVKM. Trimming took 5 bases from V and 2 from J; bases not matched to a gene: 2. The DNA for the CDR3 is TGTGCCAGCAGTCAGGACAGGGGGCCCTACGAGCAGTACTTC. Translation: CASSQDRGPYEQYF. Drawing the rest from reference TRBV28 and TRBJ2-7, the complete variable domain is DVKVTQSSRYLVKRTGEKVFLECVQDMDHENMFWYRQDPGLGLRLIYFSYDVKMKEKGDIPEGYSVSREKKERFSLILESASTNQTSMYLCASSQDRGPYEQYFGPGTRLTVT.

The J gene is TRBJ2-3, the V gene TRBV3-1 (or the pseudogene TRBV3-2); TRBD1 is a possible D gene (5 bases). CDR3 length: 15 amino acids. CDR1 and CDR2 from the germline V gene are LGHDT and YNNKEL (reference sequence). Trimming stripped 1 base from V and 2 bases from J, with 10 bases between. Here the CDR3 reads CASSQGGRATDTQYF. DNA of the CDR3: TGTGCCAGCAGCCAAGGGGGCCGGGCCACAGATACGCAGTATTTT.

This chain uses TRBV12-3 or TRBV12-4 with TRBJ1-5; D remains ambiguous. The CDR3 covers 12 residues. V was pared by 1 base and J by 15 bases, with 13 bases between. CDR3 in amino acids: CASSLVSGVTHF. In DNA form, the CDR3 reads TGTGCCAGCAGTTTAGTATCGGGAGTGACGCATTTT.

This clone was recorded only once. The chain joins TRBV5-4 to TRBJ1-1; no firm D call. This CDR3 spans 13 amino acids. Germline V lookup: CDR1 SGHNT, CDR2 YYREEE (reference sequence). Trimming stripped 4 bases from V and 8 bases from J, with 15 bases between. CDR3 sequence: CASSRALGVEAFF. For the CDR3, the DNA is TGTGCCAGCAGCCGTGCCCTCGGGGTGGAAGCTTTCTTT.

This clone was detected once. The gene calls are TRBV7-8 and TRBJ2-5; 9 nucleotides match TRBD1. This CDR3 is 18 amino acids long. The ends lost 5 bases at V and 4 bases at J; junction bases unmatched: 17. CDR1 and CDR2 (germline): SGHVS, FQNEAQ. The CDR3 here is CASSHGRTGGSRGETQYF. Written as DNA, the CDR3 is TGTGCCAGCAGCCATGGGCGAACAGGGGGCTCGAGGGGAGAGACCCAGTACTTC.